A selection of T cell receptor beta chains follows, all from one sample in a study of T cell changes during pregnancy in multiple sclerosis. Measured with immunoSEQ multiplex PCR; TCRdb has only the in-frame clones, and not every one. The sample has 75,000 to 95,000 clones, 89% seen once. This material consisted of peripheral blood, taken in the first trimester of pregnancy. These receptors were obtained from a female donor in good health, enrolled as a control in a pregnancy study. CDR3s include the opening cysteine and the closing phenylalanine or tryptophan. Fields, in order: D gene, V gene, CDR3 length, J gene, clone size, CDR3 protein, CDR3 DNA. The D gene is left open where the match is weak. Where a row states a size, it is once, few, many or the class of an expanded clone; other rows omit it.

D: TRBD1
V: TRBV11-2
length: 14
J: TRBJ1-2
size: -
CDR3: CASSLDTGAYGYTF
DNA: TGTGCCAGCAGCTTAGATACAGGGGCCTATGGCTACACCTTC

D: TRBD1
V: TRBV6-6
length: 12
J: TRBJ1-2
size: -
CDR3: CASSLRGYGYTF
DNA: TGTGCCAGCAGTCTCAGGGGGTACGGCTACACCTTC

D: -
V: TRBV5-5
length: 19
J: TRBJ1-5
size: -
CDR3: CASSPRGGDGGYSNQPQHF
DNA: TGTGCCAGCAGCCCCCGGGGAGGCGATGGGGGTTATAGCAATCAGCCCCAGCATTTT

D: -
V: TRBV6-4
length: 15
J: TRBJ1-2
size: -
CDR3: CASSPGQESNYGYTF
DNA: TGTGCCAGCAGCCCTGGGCAGGAAAGTAACTATGGCTACACCTTC

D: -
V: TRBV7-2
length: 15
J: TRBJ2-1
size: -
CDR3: CASSPDPGQGNEQFF
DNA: TGTGCCAGCAGCCCGGACCCCGGGCAGGGGAATGAGCAGTTCTTC

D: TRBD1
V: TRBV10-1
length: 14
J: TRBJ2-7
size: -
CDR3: CASSGADRVGEQYF
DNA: TGCGCCAGCAGTGGGGCGGACAGGGTCGGCGAGCAGTACTTC

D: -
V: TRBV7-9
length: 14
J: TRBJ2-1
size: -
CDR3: CASSLGGPYNEQFF
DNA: TGTGCCAGCAGCTTAGGCGGCCCGTACAATGAGCAGTTCTTC

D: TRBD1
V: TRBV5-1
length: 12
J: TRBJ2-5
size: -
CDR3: CASSRTGETQYF
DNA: TGCGCCAGCAGCAGGACAGGGGAGACCCAGTACTTC

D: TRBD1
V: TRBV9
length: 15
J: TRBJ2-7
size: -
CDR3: CASSVGDRGSYEQYF
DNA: TGTGCCAGCAGCGTAGGGGACAGGGGATCCTACGAGCAGTACTTC

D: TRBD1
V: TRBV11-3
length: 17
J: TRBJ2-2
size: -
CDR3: CASSLDVYRGQTGELFF
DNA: TGTGCCAGCAGCTTAGACGTCTACAGGGGGCAAACCGGGGAGCTGTTTTTT

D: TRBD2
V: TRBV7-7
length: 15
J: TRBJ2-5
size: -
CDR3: CASSPGTGGIETQYF
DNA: TGTGCCAGCAGCCCCGGGACGGGAGGGATCGAGACCCAGTACTTC

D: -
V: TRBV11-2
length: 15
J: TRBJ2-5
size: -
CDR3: CASSLERVGVETQYF
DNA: TGTGCCAGCAGCTTAGAGAGGGTAGGAGTAGAGACCCAGTACTTC

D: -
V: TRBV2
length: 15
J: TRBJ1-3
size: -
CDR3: CASSVVQGSGNTIYF
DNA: TGTGCCAGCAGCGTTGTGCAGGGCAGTGGAAACACCATATATTTT

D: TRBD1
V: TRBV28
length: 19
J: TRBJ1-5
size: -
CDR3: CASTKTVGGSGENNQPQHF
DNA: TGTGCCAGCACCAAAACGGTAGGGGGCTCAGGGGAGAACAATCAGCCCCAGCATTTT

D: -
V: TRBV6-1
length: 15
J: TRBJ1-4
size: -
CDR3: CASSELLGGNEKLFF
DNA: TGTGCCAGCAGTGAATTATTAGGGGGTAATGAAAAACTGTTTTTT

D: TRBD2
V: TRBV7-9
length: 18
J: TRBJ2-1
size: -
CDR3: CASSPPFRVAGPRDEQFF
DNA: TGTGCCAGCAGCCCCCCGTTCCGAGTAGCGGGTCCTAGGGATGAGCAGTTCTTC

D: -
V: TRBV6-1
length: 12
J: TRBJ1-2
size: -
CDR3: CASSTANYGYTF
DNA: TGTGCCAGCAGTACAGCTAACTATGGCTACACCTTC

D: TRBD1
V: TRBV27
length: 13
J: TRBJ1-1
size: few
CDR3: CASSLQGGLEAFF
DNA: TGTGCCAGCAGTTTACAGGGGGGACTTGAAGCTTTCTTT

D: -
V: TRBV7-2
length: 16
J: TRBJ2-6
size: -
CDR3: CASSADTNSGANVLTF
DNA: TGTGCCAGCAGCGCAGATACTAACTCTGGGGCCAACGTCCTGACTTTC

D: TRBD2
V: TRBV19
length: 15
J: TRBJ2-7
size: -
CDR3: CASSIGGGPAYEQYF
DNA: TGTGCCAGTAGTATAGGGGGGGGACCGGCCTACGAGCAGTACTTC

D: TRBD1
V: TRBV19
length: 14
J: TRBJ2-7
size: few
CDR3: CASRDRTDHYEQYF
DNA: TGTGCCTCCCGGGACAGGACCGACCACTACGAGCAGTACTTC

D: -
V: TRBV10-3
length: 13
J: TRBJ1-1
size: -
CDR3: CAATAQGNTEAFF
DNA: TGTGCCGCAACCGCACAGGGAAACACTGAAGCTTTCTTT

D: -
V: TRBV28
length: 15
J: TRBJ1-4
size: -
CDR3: CASRPTGTTNEKLFF
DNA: TGTGCCAGCAGGCCCACCGGGACAACTAATGAAAAACTGTTTTTT

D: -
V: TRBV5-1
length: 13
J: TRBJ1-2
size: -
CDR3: CASSWRGLYGYTF
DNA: TGCGCCAGCAGCTGGAGGGGCCTCTATGGCTACACCTTC